Given below is one TCR beta chain in context. This sample was included in a study of T cell changes during pregnancy in multiple sclerosis. The method was immunoSEQ multiplex PCR; TCRdb's version includes in-frame clones alone and lacks a portion of them. This sample yields 50,000 or so clones, of which around 93% are seen a single time; around 1.9% belongs to the top ten. Germline loops: CDR1 SGHDN, CDR2 FVKESK. This CDR3 has 15 amino acids. V was pared by 3 bases and J by 2 bases, with 13 bases between. The clonotype originates from a female donor with multiple sclerosis, enrolled in a pregnancy study. V usage is TRBV14 and J usage is TRBJ1-1; D not certain. The specimen was peripheral blood, collected in the second trimester of pregnancy. CDR3 in amino acids: CASSHKQTLNTEAFF. The CDR3 coding sequence is TGTGCCAGCAGCCATAAACAGACCCTCAACACTGAAGCTTTCTTT.